These 18 T cell receptor beta chains were sequenced from one sample in a study of blood T cell repertoires in COVID-19. TCRdb's copy holds only in-frame clones and misses some; the assay was immunoSEQ multiplex PCR. The table records 88,000 or so clones, 70% to 80% of them present only once. Sequencing was done on a sample of peripheral blood. These receptors all stem from a human donor in a cohort sampled during active COVID-19.

This clone is a singleton in its sample. This chain joins TRBV4-1 and TRBJ2-1; 14 bases line up with TRBD2. The V segment lost 0 bases and the J segment 8 bases; nucleotides outside the gene matches: 3. Germline values: CDR1 MGHRA, CDR2 YSYEKL. The CDR3 consists of 16 residues. This CDR3 is CASSQEGLAGAHEQFF. The CDR3 nucleotides are TGCGCCAGCAGCCAAGAGGGACTAGCGGGAGCTCATGAGCAGTTCTTC.

The chain carries TRBV9 and TRBJ2-2, with TRBD1 matching 9 bases. The CDR3 is 16 amino acids. Germline CDR1 is SGDLS and CDR2 is YYNGEE. J was trimmed by 5 bases and V by 0 bases; bases with no gene match: 5. The CDR3: CASSVGTGEGTGELFF. CDR3 sequence (DNA): TGTGCCAGCAGCGTAGGGACAGGGGAAGGTACCGGGGAGCTGTTTTTT.

This clone was detected many times. The chain employs TRBV6-5 and TRBJ2-4; no clear D gene. Trimming removed 2 bases at V and 3 bases at J, with 11 bases between. This CDR3 is built from 15 residues. CDR1 is MNHEY and CDR2 is SVGAGI in the germline V gene. The CDR3 region has the DNA TGTGCCAGCAGTTACGCACAGTATGACAAAAACATTCAGTACTTC. It translates to CASSYAQYDKNIQYF.

V usage is TRBV27 and J usage is TRBJ1-4, with D possibly TRBD1 on 6 matching bases. Deletions cut 3 bases from V and 4 bases from J, with 12 bases between. Germline V lookup: CDR1 MNHEY, CDR2 SMNVEV (reference sequence). There are 15 residues in the CDR3. In DNA, the CDR3 is TGTGCCAGCAGTTTGACAGGCGGGGGTAATGAAAAACTGTTTTTT. It encodes CASSLTGGGNEKLFF.

The rearrangement links TRBV7-9 to TRBJ2-3; 7 bases map to TRBD2. The CDR3 extends over 15 amino acids. Per germline, CDR1 SEHNR and CDR2 FQNEAQ (reference sequence). The V gene end was trimmed by 3 bases and the J gene end by 5 bases; junction bases not matched to a gene: 8. The CDR3 sequence: CASSLSGAGGDTQYF. The CDR3 DNA follows: TGTGCCAGCAGCTTGAGCGGGGCTGGTGGAGATACGCAGTATTTT.

The chain carries TRBV7-9 and TRBJ1-6; 7 positions agree with TRBD1. V was clipped by 5 bases and J by 1 base; unmatched bases: 8. Germline assignment: CDR1 SEHNR and CDR2 FQNEAQ (reference sequence). The length of the CDR3 is 17 residues. Written as DNA, the CDR3 is TGTGCCAGCAGCACCGACAGGGAAGGATCCTATAATTCACCCCTCCACTTT. Translation: CASSTDREGSYNSPLHF.

The CDR3 sequence is CASSSSAGEAGQYF. Written as DNA, the CDR3 is TGCGCCAGCAGCTCCTCCGCCGGGGAGGCGGGGCAGTACTTC. The rearrangement links TRBV5-1 to TRBJ2-7, with a tentative D call TRBD2 (6 bases). The CDR3 is 14 residues long. Trimming pared 3 bases from V and 9 bases from J, leaving 19 bases between. CDR1 and CDR2 from the germline V gene are SGHRS and YFSETQ.

The V and J genes are TRBV6-5 and TRBJ2-1; TRBD1 matches at 7 bases. V was clipped by 7 bases and J by 7 bases; unmatched bases: 10. This CDR3 has 14 residues. Germline CDR1 is MNHEY and CDR2 is SVGAGI. The CDR3 protein is CASTISTGWNEQFF. As DNA, the CDR3 is TGTGCCAGCACGATATCGACAGGGTGGAATGAGCAGTTCTTC.

The chain has TRBV5-1 and TRBJ1-4, with 9 positions matching TRBD1. CDR1 and CDR2 (germline): SGHRS, YFSETQ. V lost 4 bases, J lost 6 bases, and 4 bases stayed unmatched. The CDR3 runs to 14 residues. The CDR3 DNA reads TGCGCCAGCAGCCCAAGGACAGGGGATGAAAAACTGTTTTTT. Its protein is CASSPRTGDEKLFF.

The count of this clone is one. The chain combines TRBV6-6 with TRBJ2-3, with D tentatively TRBD2 (6 bases). Germline-derived CDR1 and CDR2 are MNHNY and SVGAGI (reference sequence). V was shortened by 4 bases and J by 6 bases, with 8 bases between the two germline ends. The CDR3 spans 12 residues. The CDR3 region is CASSSLADTQYF. The CDR3 coding sequence is TGTGCCAGCAGTTCCCTAGCGGATACGCAGTATTTT.

This chain connects TRBV5-6 to TRBJ1-5, with TRBD1 identical over 7 bases. This CDR3 is 12 amino acids long. CDR1 and CDR2 from the germline V gene are SGHDT and YYEEEE. The trim removed 2 bases at V and 9 bases at J, leaving 2 bases unmatched. CDR3 loop: CASSFRQGPQHF. The CDR3 DNA follows: TGTGCCAGCAGCTTTCGACAGGGGCCCCAGCATTTT.

This clone came up once. V usage is TRBV6-5 and J usage is TRBJ2-7; tentative D call: TRBD2 (6 bases). The V and J ends lost 6 bases and 3 bases respectively, with 18 bases between them. From germline, CDR1 is MNHEY and CDR2 SVGAGI. This CDR3 has 15 amino acids. CDR3 bases: TGTGCCAGCAGCCCGATAACGCGGGGTAGCTACGAGCAGTACTTC. This translates into CASSPITRGSYEQYF.

The chain recombines TRBV2 with TRBJ2-1; D possibly corresponds to TRBD1 (5 bases). V dropped 4 bases and J dropped 7 bases, with 8 bases sitting between them. CDR3 length equals 12 residues. Germline loops: CDR1 SNHLY, CDR2 FYNNEI. CDR3 DNA: TGTGCCAGCAGTGCTGGACAAAATGAGCAGTTCTTC. Translated, it gives CASSAGQNEQFF. Complete variable domain (other parts from reference TRBV2 and TRBJ2-1): EPEVTQTPSHQVTQMGQEVILRCVPISNHLYFYWYRQILGQKVEFLVSFYNNEISEKSEIFDDQFSVERPDGSNFTLKIRSTKLEDSAMYFCASSAGQNEQFFGPGTRLTVL.

This clone has just one count. The chain is built from TRBV19 and TRBJ2-1, with 8 bases lining up with TRBD1. The CDR3 consists of 19 residues. The V gene's germline CDR1 is LNHDA and CDR2 SQIVND (reference sequence). Trimming took 4 bases from V and 4 from J; bases not matched to a gene: 18. The CDR3 nucleotides read TGTGCCAGTAGTAAACGCGGACAGGGAGCGACGGGAGTGTACAATGAGCAGTTCTTC. Protein: CASSKRGQGATGVYNEQFF.

The rearrangement joins TRBV7-8 to TRBJ2-7; 12 positions agree with TRBD2. Losses at the gene ends were 5 bases for V and 1 base for J; bases not matched to a gene: 6. From germline, CDR1 is SGHVS and CDR2 FQNEAQ. CDR3 length: 16 amino acids. This CDR3 reads CASSPLGLAGSYEQYF. Here the CDR3 DNA reads TGTGCCAGCAGCCCGTTAGGACTAGCGGGATCCTACGAGCAGTACTTC.

This chain links TRBV20-1 with TRBJ1-1; 8 bases are shared with TRBD1. V gave up 3 bases and J gave up 5 bases; unmatched junction bases: 5. The CDR3 loop spans 13 amino acids. The germline V gene has CDR1 DFQATT and CDR2 SNEGSKA (reference sequence). CDR3 region: CSASSRGRTEAFF. In DNA, the CDR3 is TGCAGTGCTAGTAGCAGGGGGCGTACTGAAGCTTTCTTT.

The rearrangement uses TRBV6-6 and TRBJ1-6, with a tentative D call TRBD1 (6 bases). Trimming took 0 bases from V and 10 from J, leaving 10 bases between them. The CDR3 length is 14 residues. In germline, CDR1 is MNHNY, CDR2 SVGAGI (reference sequence). The CDR3 loop reads CASSYSGGGSPLHF. CDR3 nucleotides: TGTGCCAGCAGTTACTCAGGGGGGGGCTCACCCCTCCACTTT.

The V call is TRBV11-2, the J call TRBJ2-3; D is possibly TRBD2 (6 bases). Trimming cost V 6 bases and J 2 bases, with 12 bases left between them. The CDR3 runs to 14 residues. In germline, CDR1 is SGHAT, CDR2 FQNNGV. The CDR3 region is CASRPEGITDTQYF. DNA for the CDR3: TGTGCCAGCAGACCGGAGGGAATCACAGATACGCAGTATTTT.